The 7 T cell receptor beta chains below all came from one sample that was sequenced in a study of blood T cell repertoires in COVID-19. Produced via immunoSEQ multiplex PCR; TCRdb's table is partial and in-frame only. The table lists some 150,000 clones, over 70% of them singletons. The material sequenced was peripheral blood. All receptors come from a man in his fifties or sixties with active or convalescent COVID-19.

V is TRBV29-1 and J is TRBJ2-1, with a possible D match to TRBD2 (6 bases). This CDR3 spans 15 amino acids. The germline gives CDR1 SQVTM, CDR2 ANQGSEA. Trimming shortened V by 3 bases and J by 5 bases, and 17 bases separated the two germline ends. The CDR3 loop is CSVEGLRVINNEQFF. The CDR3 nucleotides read TGCAGCGTTGAGGGACTCCGAGTCATCAACAATGAGCAGTTCTTC.

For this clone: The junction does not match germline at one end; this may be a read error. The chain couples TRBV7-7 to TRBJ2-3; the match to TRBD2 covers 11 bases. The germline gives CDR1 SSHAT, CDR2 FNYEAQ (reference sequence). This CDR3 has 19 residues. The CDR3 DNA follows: TGTGCTAGCAGCTTAGCGAGGGCTAGCGGGAGGCCTAGCACAGATACGCAGTATTTT. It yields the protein CASSLARASGRPSTDTQYF.

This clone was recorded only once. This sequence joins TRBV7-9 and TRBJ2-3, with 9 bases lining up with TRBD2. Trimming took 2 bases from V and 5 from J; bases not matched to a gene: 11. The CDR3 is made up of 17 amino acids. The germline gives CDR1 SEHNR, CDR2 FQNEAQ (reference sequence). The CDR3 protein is CASSLPEAGGRVDTQYF. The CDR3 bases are TGTGCCAGCAGCTTACCCGAGGCCGGCGGGAGGGTAGATACGCAGTATTTT. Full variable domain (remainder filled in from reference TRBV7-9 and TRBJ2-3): DTGVSQNPRHKITKRGQNVTFRCDPISEHNRLYWYRQTLGQGPEFLTYFQNEAQLEKSRLLSDRFSAERPKGSFSTLEIQRTEQGDSAMYLCASSLPEAGGRVDTQYFGPGTRLTVL.

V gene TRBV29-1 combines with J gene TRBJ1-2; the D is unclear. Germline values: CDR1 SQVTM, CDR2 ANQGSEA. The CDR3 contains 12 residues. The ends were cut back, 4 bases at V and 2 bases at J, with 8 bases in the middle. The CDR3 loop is CSVGQQNYGYTF. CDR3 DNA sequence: TGCAGCGTTGGTCAACAGAACTATGGCTACACCTTC.

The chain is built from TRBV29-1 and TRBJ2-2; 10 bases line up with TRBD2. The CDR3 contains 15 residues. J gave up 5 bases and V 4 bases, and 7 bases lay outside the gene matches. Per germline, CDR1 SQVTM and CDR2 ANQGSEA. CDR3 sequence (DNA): TGCAGCGTTGGTCTAGCGGGAGTGGAAACCGGGGAGCTGTTTTTT. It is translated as CSVGLAGVETGELFF.

This CDR3 is CATEGNRGSYNEQFF. The CDR3 coding sequence is TGTGCCACCGAAGGAAACAGGGGCTCCTACAATGAGCAGTTCTTC. The gene calls are TRBV24-1 and TRBJ2-1, with 7 bases aligning to TRBD1. J lost 0 bases, V lost 9 bases, and 7 bases had no gene match. From germline, CDR1 is KGHDR and CDR2 SFDVKD. The CDR3 contains 15 residues.

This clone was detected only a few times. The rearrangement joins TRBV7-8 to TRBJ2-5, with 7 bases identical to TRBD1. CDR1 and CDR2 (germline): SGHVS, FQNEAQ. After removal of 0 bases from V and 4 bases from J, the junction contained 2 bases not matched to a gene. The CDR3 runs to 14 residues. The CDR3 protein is CASSLAAGGETQYF. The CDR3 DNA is TGTGCCAGCAGCTTAGCGGCAGGGGGAGAGACCCAGTACTTC.